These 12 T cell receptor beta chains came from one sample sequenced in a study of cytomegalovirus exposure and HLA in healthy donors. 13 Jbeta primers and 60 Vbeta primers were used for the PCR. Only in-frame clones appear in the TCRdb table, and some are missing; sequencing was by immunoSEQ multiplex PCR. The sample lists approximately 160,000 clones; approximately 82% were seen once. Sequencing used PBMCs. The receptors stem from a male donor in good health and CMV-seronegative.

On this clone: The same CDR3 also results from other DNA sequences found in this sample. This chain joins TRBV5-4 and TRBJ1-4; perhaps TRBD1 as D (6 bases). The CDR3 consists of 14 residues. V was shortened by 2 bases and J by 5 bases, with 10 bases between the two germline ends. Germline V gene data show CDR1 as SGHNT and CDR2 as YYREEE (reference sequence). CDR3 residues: CASSLQGTNEKLFF. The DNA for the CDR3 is TGTGCCAGCAGCTTACAGGGAACGAATGAAAAACTGTTTTTT.

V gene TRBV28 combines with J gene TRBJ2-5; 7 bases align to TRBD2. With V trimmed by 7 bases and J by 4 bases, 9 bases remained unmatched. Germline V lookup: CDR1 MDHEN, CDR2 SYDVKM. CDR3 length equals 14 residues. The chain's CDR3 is CASTPGGGRETQYF. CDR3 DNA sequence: TGTGCCAGCACCCCGGGGGGAGGGCGAGAGACCCAGTACTTC.

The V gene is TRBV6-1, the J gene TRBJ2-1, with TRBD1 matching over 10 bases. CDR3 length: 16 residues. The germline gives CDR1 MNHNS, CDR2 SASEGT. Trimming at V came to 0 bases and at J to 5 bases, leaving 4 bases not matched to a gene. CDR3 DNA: TGTGCCAGCAGTGAAGCTATTGGGACAGGGGACAATGAGCAGTTCTTC. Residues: CASSEAIGTGDNEQFF.

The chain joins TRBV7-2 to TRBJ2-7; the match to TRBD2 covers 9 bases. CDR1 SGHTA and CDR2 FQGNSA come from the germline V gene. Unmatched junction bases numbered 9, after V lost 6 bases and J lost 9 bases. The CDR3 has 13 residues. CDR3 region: CASSLPGLARQYF. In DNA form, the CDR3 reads TGTGCCAGCAGTCTACCGGGACTAGCCCGGCAGTACTTC.

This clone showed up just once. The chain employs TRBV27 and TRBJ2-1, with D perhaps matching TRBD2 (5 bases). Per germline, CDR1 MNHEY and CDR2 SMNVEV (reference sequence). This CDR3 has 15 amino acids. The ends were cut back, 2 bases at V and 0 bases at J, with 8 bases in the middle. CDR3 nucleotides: TGTGCCAGCAGTTTACGTACTAGCTCCTACAATGAGCAGTTCTTC. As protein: CASSLRTSSYNEQFF.

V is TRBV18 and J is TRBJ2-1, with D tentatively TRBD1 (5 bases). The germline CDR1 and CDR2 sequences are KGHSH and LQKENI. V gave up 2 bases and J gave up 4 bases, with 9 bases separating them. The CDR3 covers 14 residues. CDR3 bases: TGTGCCAGCTCACCAATGGGGCAATACAATGAGCAGTTCTTC. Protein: CASSPMGQYNEQFF.

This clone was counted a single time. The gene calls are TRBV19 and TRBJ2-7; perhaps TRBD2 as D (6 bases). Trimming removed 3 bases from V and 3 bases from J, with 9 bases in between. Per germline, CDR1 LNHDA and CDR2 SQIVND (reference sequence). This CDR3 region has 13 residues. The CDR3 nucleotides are TGTGCCAGTAGTATCACGGGAGTCTACGAGCAGTACTTC. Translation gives CASSITGVYEQYF.

CDR3 DNA: TGCGCCAGTTTGCCATTCAGGTCAGGTGAGCAGTTCTTC. Translating gives CASLPFRSGEQFF. This chain links TRBV5-1 with TRBJ2-1; D unresolved. The V gene lost 8 bases and the J gene lost 9 bases, with 18 bases spanning the gap. CDR3 size: 13 residues. Per germline, CDR1 SGHRS and CDR2 YFSETQ.

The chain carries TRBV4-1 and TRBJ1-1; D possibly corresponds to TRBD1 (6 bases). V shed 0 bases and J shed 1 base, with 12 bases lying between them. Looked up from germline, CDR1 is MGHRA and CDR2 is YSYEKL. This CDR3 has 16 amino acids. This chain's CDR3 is CASSQESSRGNTEAFF. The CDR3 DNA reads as TGCGCCAGCAGCCAAGAATCTAGCAGGGGGAACACTGAAGCTTTCTTT.

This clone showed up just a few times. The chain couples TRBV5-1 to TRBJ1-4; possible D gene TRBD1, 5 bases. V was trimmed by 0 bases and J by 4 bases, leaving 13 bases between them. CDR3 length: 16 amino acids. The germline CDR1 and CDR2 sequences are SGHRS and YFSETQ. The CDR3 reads CASSLVGQGGNEKLFF. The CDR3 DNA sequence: TGCGCCAGCAGCTTGGTGGGGCAGGGTGGTAATGAAAAACTGTTTTTT.

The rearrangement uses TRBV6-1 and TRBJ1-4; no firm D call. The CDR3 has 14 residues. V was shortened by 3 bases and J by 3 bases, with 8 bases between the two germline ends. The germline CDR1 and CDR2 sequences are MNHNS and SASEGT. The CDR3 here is CASSERKPNEKLFF. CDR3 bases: TGTGCCAGCAGTGAGAGGAAGCCTAATGAAAAACTGTTTTTT.

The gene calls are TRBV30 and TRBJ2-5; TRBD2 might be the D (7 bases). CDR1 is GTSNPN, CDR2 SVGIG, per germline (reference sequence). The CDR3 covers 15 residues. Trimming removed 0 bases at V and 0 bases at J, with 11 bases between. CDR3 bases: TGTGCCTGGAGTGTGAAGGGGGGGTACCAAGAGACCCAGTACTTC. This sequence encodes CAWSVKGGYQETQYF.